The present T cell receptor (beta chain) was sequenced within a study of beta chain features in type 1 diabetes. Study results and limitations: TCRB repertoires of naive, central memory and Treg cells appeared more similar among patients than among healthy donors.

Of the isolated RNA, all was reverse transcribed, and so the sequenced material was expressed TCRB transcripts. Sequenced by immunoSEQ multiplex PCR; TCRdb stores in-frame clones only, minus some. This sample has 15,000 to 20,000 clones, with around 50% found just once. V lost 3 bases to trimming and J lost 4 bases; unmatched junction nucleotides: 7. Germline V gene data show CDR1 as LGHNA and CDR2 as YSLEER. The CDR3 contains 16 residues. There are a few counts of this clone. Antigen unknown. In total, each donor contributed a single heparinised blood draw that averaged about 120 mL. Sorting based on CD45RO/CCR7/CD25/CD127/CD95/CD27 separated CD4+ naive, central memory, regulatory and stem cell-like memory cells.

The rearrangement joins TRBV4-3 to TRBJ2-7, with 12 bases identical to TRBD2. This TCR derives from a man in his late teens or twenties in good health. Specimen: stem cell memory CD4+ T cells from blood. The CDR3 DNA reads as TGCGCCAGCAGCCAGGATCGGACTAGCGGGGATTACGAGCAGTACTTC. Its translation: CASSQDRTSGDYEQYF.